Listed below are T cell receptor beta chains from one sample, sequenced in a study of regulatory dendritic cells for organ transplantation. This table comes from immunoSEQ multiplex PCR, and its TCRdb copy is limited to in-frame clones, with some not included. Of about 20,000 clones in the sample, roughly 88% were seen once. What these receptors recognize is not known. Sequenced material: naive CD4+ T cells from blood cultured with regulatory dendritic cells. These receptors were taken from a human donor in good health. Both conserved end residues are part of each CDR3. Fields, in order: J gene, D gene, clone size, V gene, CDR3 length, CDR3 protein, CDR3 DNA. D genes are given only for firm matches. Expanded clones are given a class, and other clones once, few, many or no size at all.

TRBJ1-1	NA	NA	TRBV28	11	CASSLRTEAFF	TGTGCCAGCAGTTTACGGACTGAAGCTTTCTTT
TRBJ2-7	NA	NA	TRBV7-2	15	CASSPQGPGNYEQYF	TGTGCCAGCAGCCCCCAGGGGCCGGGTAACTACGAGCAGTACTTC
TRBJ1-4	NA	few	TRBV25-1	15	CASTPVGSGSEKLFF	TGTGCCAGCACCCCCGTGGGGTCTGGGAGTGAAAAACTGTTTTTT
TRBJ2-5	NA	NA	TRBV18	13	CASSQGGEETQYF	TGTGCCAGCTCGCAAGGCGGGGAGGAGACCCAGTACTTC
TRBJ2-3	TRBD2	NA	TRBV5-1	15	CASSPGTSGKDTQYF	TGCGCCAGCAGCCCGGGGACTAGCGGGAAAGATACGCAGTATTTT
TRBJ2-5	TRBD2	NA	TRBV7-2	17	CASSLVSYLGLAETQYF	TGTGCCAGCAGCTTAGTGAGTTATTTGGGACTAGCGGAGACCCAGTACTTC
TRBJ2-3	NA	NA	TRBV7-2	14	CASSQGGSGTWQYF	TGTGCCAGCAGCCAGGGGGGATCTGGGACTTGGCAGTATTTT
TRBJ2-1	NA	once	TRBV18	14	CASSPTGVNNEQFF	TGTGCCAGCTCCCCAACGGGTGTGAACAATGAGCAGTTCTTC
TRBJ2-7	TRBD1	once	TRBV5-1	16	CASSLGNRGRLHEQYF	TGCGCCAGCAGCTTGGGGAACAGGGGAAGGTTGCACGAGCAGTACTTC
TRBJ2-1	NA	NA	TRBV7-6	14	CASSLAMGENEQFF	TGTGCCAGCAGCTTAGCGATGGGTGAAAATGAGCAGTTCTTC
TRBJ2-7	TRBD2	NA	TRBV27	15	CASSPGLAGTYEQYF	TGTGCCAGCAGTCCGGGACTAGCGGGGACCTACGAGCAGTACTTC
TRBJ2-7	NA	NA	TRBV6-5	13	CASSYEGLGEQYF	TGTGCCAGCAGTTACGAGGGGCTTGGCGAGCAGTACTTC
TRBJ2-1	NA	once	TRBV5-1	14	CASSPTTGGDEQFF	TGCGCCAGCAGCCCAACGACAGGAGGCGATGAGCAGTTCTTC
TRBJ2-5	NA	NA	TRBV11-2	13	CASSLDHQETQYF	TGTGCCAGCAGCTTAGATCACCAAGAGACCCAGTACTTC
TRBJ2-7	NA	NA	TRBV2	16	CASSEGSLARPYEQYF	TGTGCCAGCAGTGAAGGTTCCCTAGCGAGGCCCTACGAGCAGTACTTC
TRBJ2-2	TRBD2	once	TRBV9	17	CASSVAPSSGNTGELFF	TGTGCCAGCAGCGTAGCCCCCTCTAGCGGGAACACCGGGGAGCTGTTTTTT
TRBJ2-1	TRBD2	once	TRBV5-1	15	CASSLGTSGNYEQFF	TGCGCCAGCAGCTTAGGGACTAGCGGGAATTATGAGCAGTTCTTC
TRBJ1-1	NA	few	TRBV5-1	15	CASSFRVPPGAEAFF	TGCGCCAGCAGCTTTCGGGTCCCTCCGGGGGCTGAAGCTTTCTTT
TRBJ1-2	NA	NA	TRBV6-5	14	CASSYSNQPESSTF	TGTGCCAGCAGTTACTCGAATCAGCCCGAAAGCAGCACCTTC
TRBJ2-1	NA	NA	TRBV7-3	12	CASSLISGEQFF	TGTGCCAGCAGCTTAATTTCGGGTGAGCAGTTCTTC
TRBJ2-7	NA	NA	TRBV28	14	CASSPGQVGLEQYF	TGTGCCAGCAGTCCCGGTCAGGTAGGGCTCGAGCAGTACTTC
TRBJ2-7	NA	NA	TRBV19	13	CASSMRETYEQYF	TGTGCCAGTAGTATGCGGGAAACCTACGAGCAGTACTTC
TRBJ2-1	TRBD2	NA	TRBV11-2	17	CASSSTKTSGGHNEQFF	TGTGCCAGCAGCTCAACCAAGACTAGCGGGGGCCACAATGAGCAGTTCTTC
TRBJ1-2	NA	NA	TRBV5-4	13	CASSLGRLRGYTF	TGTGCCAGCAGCTTGGGGCGGCTCAGGGGCTACACCTTC
TRBJ1-2	NA	NA	TRBV7-2	11	CASSPMAGYTF	TGTGCCAGCAGCCCCATGGCGGGCTACACCTTC
TRBJ2-7	NA	once	TRBV30	12	CAWSSAPDEQYF	TGTGCCTGGAGTTCTGCCCCGGACGAGCAGTACTTC
TRBJ2-1	NA	once	TRBV11-3	13	CASSLASSNEQFF	TGTGCCAGCAGCTTAGCCTCCTCCAATGAGCAGTTCTTC
TRBJ2-7	NA	NA	TRBV10-1	13	CASSGSRTYEQYF	TGCGCCAGCAGTGGGTCACGGACCTACGAGCAGTACTTC
TRBJ2-5	TRBD2	once	TRBV10-3	16	CAISEQLAGLQETQYF	TGTGCCATCAGTGAGCAACTAGCGGGACTCCAAGAGACCCAGTACTTC
TRBJ2-3	NA	NA	TRBV7-2	13	CASSNRRSDTQYF	TGTGCCAGCAGCAATAGACGGTCAGATACGCAGTATTTT
TRBJ1-5	NA	NA	TRBV27	18	CASSPLGRLGSGNQPQHF	TGTGCCAGCAGTCCCTTGGGCAGATTGGGAAGTGGCAATCAGCCCCAGCATTTT
TRBJ1-4	TRBD1	NA	TRBV6-5	14	CASRKTGLEEKLFF	TGTGCCAGCAGGAAGACAGGGTTGGAAGAAAAACTGTTTTTT
TRBJ2-5	NA	NA	TRBV5-6	15	CASSLFDRDKETQYF	TGTGCCAGCAGCTTGTTCGACCGGGACAAAGAGACCCAGTACTTC
TRBJ1-5	NA	NA	TRBV19	12	CASSITDQPQHF	TGTGCCAGTAGTATAACCGATCAGCCCCAGCATTTT
TRBJ2-1	TRBD2	NA	TRBV11-2	19	CASSLDPSPGTSGSNEQFF	TGTGCCAGCAGCTTAGACCCCTCGCCCGGGACTAGCGGGAGTAATGAGCAGTTCTTC
TRBJ2-7	NA	NA	TRBV5-1	13	CASSLLGNYEQYF	TGCGCCAGCAGCTTGTTAGGGAACTACGAGCAGTACTTC
TRBJ2-1	NA	NA	TRBV7-2	15	CASSLAGLLGDEQFF	TGTGCCAGCAGCTTAGCGGGACTCCTCGGCGATGAGCAGTTCTTC
TRBJ2-1	TRBD1	NA	TRBV28	12	CASSTLDRGDFF	TGTGCCAGCAGCACGCTGGACAGGGGCGATTTCTTC
TRBJ2-4	NA	NA	TRBV29-1	13	CSVDGQGGDIQYF	TGCAGCGTTGACGGCCAGGGCGGAGACATTCAGTACTTC
TRBJ1-2	TRBD1	NA	TRBV5-4	14	CASSFRQGIYGYTF	TGTGCCAGCAGCTTTAGACAGGGTATCTATGGCTACACCTTC
TRBJ1-3	NA	NA	TRBV18	18	CASSPKSSPGLTGNTIYF	TGTGCCAGCTCACCGAAAAGCTCCCCGGGACTAACTGGAAACACCATATATTTT
TRBJ2-5	TRBD2	NA	TRBV28	14	CASSFLGGEETQYF	TGTGCCAGCAGTTTTTTGGGGGGGGAAGAGACCCAGTACTTC